The sequence of this T cell receptor beta chain was determined in a study of tissue T cells after allogeneic stem cell transplantation. General observations from the study: Limitations included a small, clinically heterogeneous cohort and limited sampling depth. Tissue-detected TCR repertoire was only partly captured by blood and spleen T cells.

The V gene end was trimmed by 6 bases and the J gene end by 6 bases; junction bases not matched to a gene: 4. CDR3 length: 14 amino acids. Germline CDR1 reads FNHDT; CDR2 reads SITEND (reference sequence). As for this clone: The target antigen is unknown. The gene names here belong to mouse. From the germline J gene comes the end of the CDR3, since the read stops 1 residue before it.

Using immunoSEQ multiplex PCR, the repertoire was profiled, and TCRdb retains in-frame clones only, with some absent. The sample records 48,000 or so clones, roughly 73% being singletons. This chain uses TRBV19 with TRBJ1-6, with 9 positions matching TRBD1. TRBJ1-6 is an open reading frame whose function is uncertain. The source material was sorted cells pooled from one or two spleens. This sequence originates from a pool of C57BL/6 mice in good health. This CDR3 is CASKRDRVNSPLYF. CDR3 DNA, as far as it was read: TGTGCCAGCAAGAGGGACAGGGTTAATTCGCCCCTCTAC.